This is a list of T cell receptor beta chains from one sample in a study of tumor and adjacent non-tumor tissue in lung cancer. Each CDR3 protein is one row after TCRdb ran MiXCR on the multiplex PCR reads. The sample shows approximately 75,000 distinct CDR3 sequences, roughly 80% of them seen only once. The sample was lung tumor tissue. These receptors were collected from a woman between 50 and 59 years old with non-small cell lung cancer. Both conserved end residues are part of each CDR3. Fields, in order: D gene, clone size, J gene, V gene, CDR3 DNA, CDR3 protein. A D gene is named only where the DNA matches it firmly. Clone sizes are given selectively: once, few, many, or a class where the clone is expanded.

D: TRBD2
size: many
J: TRBJ2-7
V: TRBV28
DNA: TGTGCCAGCAGTTGGACTAGCGTAGGAGAGCAGTACTTC
CDR3: CASSWTSVGEQYF

D: .
size: .
J: TRBJ2-7
V: TRBV29-1
DNA: TGTAGCGTCACGAGGTCGGGCGAGCAGTACTTC
CDR3: CSVTRSGEQYF

D: .
size: medium-sized
J: TRBJ2-1
V: TRBV12-3/TRBV12-4
DNA: TGTGCCAGCGGGGCGACGAAGGACTACAATGAGCAGTTCTTC
CDR3: CASGATKDYNEQFF

D: .
size: .
J: TRBJ2-6
V: TRBV10-2
DNA: TGCGCCGGCAGTGACATTGCTGCGGAGGCCAACGTCCTGACTTTC
CDR3: CAGSDIAAEANVLTF

D: .
size: .
J: TRBJ2-1
V: TRBV30
DNA: TGTGTCTTGGGGTTAGCGCTAAACAATGAGCAGTTCTTC
CDR3: CVLGLALNNEQFF

D: .
size: .
J: TRBJ1-2
V: TRBV20-1
DNA: TGCAGTGTTAGTTCGCTGGGGATGTCCAATGGCTACACCTTC
CDR3: CSVSSLGMSNGYTF

D: TRBD1
size: .
J: TRBJ2-6
V: TRBV6-6
DNA: TGTTCCAGCAGACAGGGCGGTTCGTTTTCTGGGGCCATCGTCCTGACTTTC
CDR3: CSSRQGGSFSGAIVLTF

D: .
size: .
J: TRBJ2-3
V: TRBV6-1
DNA: TGTGCCGTCAGTGGAGGAACGGGTGAATTAGATACGCAGTATTTT
CDR3: CAVSGGTGELDTQYF

D: .
size: .
J: TRBJ2-6
V: TRBV6-1
DNA: TGTGCCAGCAGTGAAATGGAACGGGGTATTGGGGCCAACGTCCTGACTTTC
CDR3: CASSEMERGIGANVLTF

D: .
size: medium-sized
J: TRBJ2-1
V: TRBV12-3/TRBV12-4
DNA: TGTGCCAGCAGTTTAGAGGGGGGGGAGTTCTTC
CDR3: CASSLEGGEFF

D: TRBD1
size: .
J: TRBJ2-2
V: TRBV28
DNA: TGTGCCAGCAGTTGGTCAGGGGGCCACATAGGCGCCGGGGAGCTGTTTTTT
CDR3: CASSWSGGHIGAGELFF

D: TRBD2
size: .
J: TRBJ2-7
V: TRBV12-3/TRBV12-4
DNA: TGTGCCAGGAGTCACTCCCTCGGACCAGCGGGAGGTGGCTACGAGCAGTACTTC
CDR3: CARSHSLGPAGGGYEQYF

D: TRBD2
size: .
J: TRBJ2-3
V: TRBV14
DNA: TGTGCCAACAGTTCGGGAGGCGGCACAGACACGCAGTATTTT
CDR3: CANSSGGGTDTQYF

D: TRBD2
size: many
J: TRBJ2-1
V: TRBV10-3
DNA: TGTGCCATCAGTGAGTTCGTCACCCCGGGACTAGCCAGCTCCTACAATGAGCAGTTCTTC
CDR3: CAISEFVTPGLASSYNEQFF

D: .
size: .
J: TRBJ2-6
V: TRBV12-3/TRBV12-4
DNA: TGTGTCGGCAGTCGAGGGCCTGGGGCCAACGTCCTGACTTTC
CDR3: CVGSRGPGANVLTF

D: .
size: .
J: TRBJ1-4
V: TRBV12-3/TRBV12-4
DNA: TGTGCCAGCAGCACTCAACAGGGTTTTGAAAAACTGAATTTT
CDR3: CASSTQQGFEKLNF

D: TRBD2
size: .
J: TRBJ2-3
V: TRBV6-1
DNA: TGTGCCAGCAGTGGACTAGCAGGAGAGCCAGATACGCAGTATTTT
CDR3: CASSGLAGEPDTQYF

D: TRBD1
size: .
J: TRBJ2-7
V: TRBV6-5
DNA: TGTGCCAGCAGTCCGCCACAGGGGCCTCAGTTTAGGCAGTACTTC
CDR3: CASSPPQGPQFRQYF

D: .
size: once
J: TRBJ2-1
V: TRBV5-4
DNA: TGTGCCAGCAGCACGACGGACAATGAGCAGTTCTTT
CDR3: CASSTTDNEQFF

D: .
size: once
J: TRBJ2-6
V: TRBV4-2
DNA: TGTACCAGCAGCCAAGAACAGGGCTCTGGGGGCAGCGTCCTCACTTTC
CDR3: CTSSQEQGSGGSVLTF

D: .
size: .
J: TRBJ2-5
V: TRBV6-1
DNA: TGTGACAGCAGTGAAGCGATGGGACGGCAAGAGACCCAGAACTTC
CDR3: CDSSEAMGRQETQNF

D: .
size: .
J: TRBJ2-1
V: TRBV12-3/TRBV12-4
DNA: TGTGCCAGCAGTTTATCCGACGGGAGCAACAATGAGCAGTTCTTT
CDR3: CASSLSDGSNNEQFF

D: .
size: .
J: TRBJ1-5
V: TRBV5-6
DNA: TGTGCCAGTAGCTTGGGGCAGGGTGACCAGCCCCATCATTTT
CDR3: CASSLGQGDQPHHF

D: .
size: .
J: TRBJ2-1
V: TRBV6-2/TRBV6-3
DNA: TGTGCAAGCAGTTATACGGGGAACGCAAATGAGCAGTTCTTC
CDR3: CASSYTGNANEQFF

D: .
size: .
J: TRBJ1-2
V: TRBV29-1
DNA: TGCAGCGTTAATTCGGGGACGCGAGACTATGGTTACACCTTC
CDR3: CSVNSGTRDYGYTF

D: .
size: .
J: TRBJ2-2
V: TRBV29-1
DNA: TGCAGCGTTGAAGGACCGACCAGAACGGGGGAACTGTTTTTT
CDR3: CSVEGPTRTGELFF

D: TRBD2
size: .
J: TRBJ2-1
V: TRBV11-1
DNA: TGTGCCTGCAGTTCAGGACTAGCGGGAGAGTTGCAGTTCTTC
CDR3: CACSSGLAGELQFF

D: .
size: few
J: TRBJ1-2
V: TRBV18
DNA: TGTGCCAGCTCACTTCAGGACTATGGCTACACCTTC
CDR3: CASSLQDYGYTF

D: .
size: .
J: TRBJ1-2
V: TRBV29-1
DNA: TGCAGCGTGCGCCCACACCACTATGGCTACATCTTC
CDR3: CSVRPHHYGYIF

D: .
size: .
J: TRBJ2-2
V: TRBV12-3/TRBV12-4
DNA: TGTGCCAACAGCCTCAACACCGGGGAGCCGTTTTTT
CDR3: CANSLNTGEPFF

D: .
size: .
J: TRBJ2-7
V: TRBV30
DNA: TGTGCATTGAGTACAGGAGAACCGTACGAGCAGTACTTC
CDR3: CALSTGEPYEQYF

D: TRBD1
size: .
J: TRBJ1-5
V: TRBV11-2
DNA: TGTGCCAGCAACTTAGGCCGGGACAGCGGGCAGCCCCAACATTTT
CDR3: CASNLGRDSGQPQHF

D: .
size: .
J: TRBJ1-2
V: TRBV6-5
DNA: TGTGCCAGCAGCCTAGGTGGGTCAAACAGCAACACCTTC
CDR3: CASSLGGSNSNTF

D: TRBD2
size: once
J: TRBJ2-5
V: TRBV7-8
DNA: TGTGCCAGCACCTTAGACCGGACGGGAGGGACGGAAGAGACCCAGTACTTC
CDR3: CASTLDRTGGTEETQYF

D: .
size: .
J: TRBJ2-7
V: TRBV28
DNA: TGTACTAGCAGTCCCCCCCGGGGCCCCCTCCACTTC
CDR3: CTSSPPRGPLHF

D: .
size: .
J: TRBJ2-2
V: TRBV10-2
DNA: TGTGCCAGCAGTGAGGAAATGGGACCGCTGAACACCGGGGAGCTGTTTTTT
CDR3: CASSEEMGPLNTGELFF

D: TRBD2
size: .
J: TRBJ2-3
V: TRBV29-1
DNA: TGCTGCGTGGTCAGCGGGGGAGGAGGGACGCAGTATTTT
CDR3: CCVVSGGGGTQYF

D: .
size: medium-sized
J: TRBJ2-1
V: TRBV6-6
DNA: TGTGCCAGCAGTACTCAGGGGGGGTATGAGCAGTTCTTC
CDR3: CASSTQGGYEQFF

D: .
size: few
J: TRBJ2-3
V: TRBV11-2
DNA: TGTGCCAGCAGCTTAGACTGGACAGATACGCAGTATTTT
CDR3: CASSLDWTDTQYF

D: TRBD2
size: .
J: TRBJ2-3
V: TRBV4-2
DNA: TGTGCCAGCTGTCAAGCGGGAGCAGATACGCAGTATTTT
CDR3: CASCQAGADTQYF

D: .
size: few
J: TRBJ2-7
V: TRBV29-1
DNA: TGCAACATTGGGGAAGGAGGGGACGAGCAGTACTTC
CDR3: CNIGEGGDEQYF

D: TRBD1
size: .
J: TRBJ2-3
V: TRBV12-3/TRBV12-4
DNA: TGTGCCAACAGTTTCGGGGACAGGGCCATAGACACGCAGTATTTT
CDR3: CANSFGDRAIDTQYF

D: .
size: .
J: TRBJ1-2
V: TRBV5-1
DNA: TGCGCCAGCAGCTTGGATGGGGTCGGGTATGGCCACATCTTC
CDR3: CASSLDGVGYGHIF

D: TRBD1
size: .
J: TRBJ1-4
V: TRBV4-2
DNA: TGTGCCAGCAGCCAAAATACCGGGGCAGGGGGCGAAAAACTGCTTTTT
CDR3: CASSQNTGAGGEKLLF

D: TRBD2
size: .
J: TRBJ2-7
V: TRBV4-1
DNA: TGTGCCAGCAGTTCCCGACTAGCCTACGAGCACTACTTC
CDR3: CASSSRLAYEHYF

D: .
size: .
J: TRBJ2-3
V: TRBV11-2
DNA: TGTGCTAGCAGCCCGATCGGAACTAGGGGGAGTTCCCTAAGATGTGATACGCAGTATTTT
CDR3: CASSPIGTRGSSLRCDTQYF

D: .
size: many
J: TRBJ2-4
V: TRBV13
DNA: TGTGCCAGCAGCTTGGATAGGACGATTCAGTACTTC
CDR3: CASSLDRTIQYF

D: TRBD2
size: few
J: TRBJ2-7
V: TRBV4-1
DNA: TGCGCCAGCAGCCAAGGCCTACTCTCGCGCGGGAGTTCCTACGAGCAGTACTTC
CDR3: CASSQGLLSRGSSYEQYF

D: TRBD2
size: .
J: TRBJ2-2
V: TRBV30
DNA: TGTGCCTGCAGTCGCCTAGCGGGAGTCGTTGCCGGGGAGCTGTTTTTT
CDR3: CACSRLAGVVAGELFF

D: .
size: .
J: TRBJ2-7
V: TRBV4-1
DNA: TGCGCCGGCAGCCAAGTATCCCCGGCTACTGATAGCTCCTACGTACAGTACTTC
CDR3: CAGSQVSPATDSSYVQYF

D: TRBD1
size: few
J: TRBJ1-1
V: TRBV6-1
DNA: TGTGCCAACAGTGGACAGGGGGCCGGGAACACTGAAGCCTTCTTT
CDR3: CANSGQGAGNTEAFF

D: .
size: .
J: TRBJ2-5
V: TRBV4-2
DNA: TGTGCCAGGAGCCATGATCGATACGGGAGAGAGGAGACCCAGTACTTC
CDR3: CARSHDRYGREETQYF

D: TRBD1
size: .
J: TRBJ1-2
V: TRBV10-2
DNA: TGCGCCAGTAGCGGTAGACAGGGAAGCTATGGCTACAACTTC
CDR3: CASSGRQGSYGYNF

D: .
size: .
J: TRBJ1-5
V: TRBV28
DNA: TGTGCCAGTAGTCCGGGACGGGGTTTTAATGAGCCCCAGCATTTT
CDR3: CASSPGRGFNEPQHF